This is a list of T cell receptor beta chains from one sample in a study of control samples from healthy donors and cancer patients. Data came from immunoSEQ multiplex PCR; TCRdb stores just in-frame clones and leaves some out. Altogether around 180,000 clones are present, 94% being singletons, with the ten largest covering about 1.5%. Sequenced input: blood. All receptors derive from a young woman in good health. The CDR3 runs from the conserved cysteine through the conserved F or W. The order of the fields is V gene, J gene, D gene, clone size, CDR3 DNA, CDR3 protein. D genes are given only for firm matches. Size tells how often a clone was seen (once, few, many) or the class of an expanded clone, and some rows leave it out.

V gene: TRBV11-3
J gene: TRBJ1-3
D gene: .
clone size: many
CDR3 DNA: TGTGCCAGCAGCCCGATAGGAACCCGCTCTGGAAACACCATATATTTT
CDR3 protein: CASSPIGTRSGNTIYF

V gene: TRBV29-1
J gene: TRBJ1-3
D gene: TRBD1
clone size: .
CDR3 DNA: TGCAGCGCCTCCACAGGGGGGAACACCATATATTTT
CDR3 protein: CSASTGGNTIYF

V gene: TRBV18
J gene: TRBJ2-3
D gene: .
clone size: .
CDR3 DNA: TGTGCCAGCTCACCAAGAACCAGCGGTATCACAGATACGCAGTATTTT
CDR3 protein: CASSPRTSGITDTQYF

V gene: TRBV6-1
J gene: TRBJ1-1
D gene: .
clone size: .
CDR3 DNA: TGTGCCAGCAGTGAAAGAGGGTATGCGAACGTGAACACTGAAGCTTTCTTT
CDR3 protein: CASSERGYANVNTEAFF

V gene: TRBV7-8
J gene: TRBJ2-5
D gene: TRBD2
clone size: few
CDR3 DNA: TGTGCCAGCAGCTTTTCTAGCGGGAAAGAGACCCAGTACTTC
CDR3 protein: CASSFSSGKETQYF

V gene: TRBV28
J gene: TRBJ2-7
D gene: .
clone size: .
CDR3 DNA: TGTGCCAGCAGTGTCCCGGGACTTCTAAACTACGAGCAGTACTTC
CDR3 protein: CASSVPGLLNYEQYF

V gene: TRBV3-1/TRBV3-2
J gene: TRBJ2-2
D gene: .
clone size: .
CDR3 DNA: TGTGCCAGCAGCCGCCTGGCCACCGGGGAGCTGTTTTTT
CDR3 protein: CASSRLATGELFF

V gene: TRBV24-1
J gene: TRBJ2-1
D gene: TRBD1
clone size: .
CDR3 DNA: TGTGCCACCAGTCTACAGGGGGCGAACAATGAGCAGTTCTTC
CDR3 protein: CATSLQGANNEQFF

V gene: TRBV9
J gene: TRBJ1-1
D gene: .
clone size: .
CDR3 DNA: TGTGCCAGCAGCAAATGGGACGGGAACACTGAAGCTTTCTTT
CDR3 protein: CASSKWDGNTEAFF

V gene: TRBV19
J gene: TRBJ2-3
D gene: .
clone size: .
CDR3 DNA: TGTGCCAGTAGTATTATCTCGAGAGATACGCAGTATTTT
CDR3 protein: CASSIISRDTQYF

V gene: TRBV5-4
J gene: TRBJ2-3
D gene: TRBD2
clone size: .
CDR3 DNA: TGTGCCAGCAGCATTTGGACTAGAGGGCAAGATACGCAGTATTTT
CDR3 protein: CASSIWTRGQDTQYF

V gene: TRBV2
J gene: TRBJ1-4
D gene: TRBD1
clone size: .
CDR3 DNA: TGTGCCAGCAGCAGACAGGGGACTAATGAAAAACTGTTTTTT
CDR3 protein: CASSRQGTNEKLFF

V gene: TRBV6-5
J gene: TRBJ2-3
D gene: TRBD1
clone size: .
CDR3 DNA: TGTGCCAGCAGCGACAGGGGAGATACGCAGTATTTT
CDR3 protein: CASSDRGDTQYF

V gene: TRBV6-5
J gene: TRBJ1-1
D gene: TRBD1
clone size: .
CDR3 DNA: TGTGCCAGCAGTTATTCCACAGGGGTAACTGAAGCTTTCTTT
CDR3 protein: CASSYSTGVTEAFF

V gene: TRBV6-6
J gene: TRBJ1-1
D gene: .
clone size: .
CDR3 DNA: TGTGCCAGCAGTGGACAGAGGAACACTGAAGCTTTCTTT
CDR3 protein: CASSGQRNTEAFF

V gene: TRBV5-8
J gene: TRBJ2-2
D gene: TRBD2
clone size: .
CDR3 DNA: TGTGCCAGCAGTTTGACCGGGACTAGCGGGAGTGTCGCCGGGGAGCTGTTTTTT
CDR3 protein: CASSLTGTSGSVAGELFF

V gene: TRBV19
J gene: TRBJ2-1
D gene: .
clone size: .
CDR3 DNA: TGTGCCAGTAGTATATATAATGAGCAGTTCTTC
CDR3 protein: CASSIYNEQFF

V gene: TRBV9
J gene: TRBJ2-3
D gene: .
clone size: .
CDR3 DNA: TGTGCCAGCAGCGTAGTCGGCCCGAGCACAGATACGCAGTATTTT
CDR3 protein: CASSVVGPSTDTQYF

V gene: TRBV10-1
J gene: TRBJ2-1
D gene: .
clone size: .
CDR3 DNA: TGCGCCAGCAGTGAGGAACTCCCAAATGAGCAGTTCTTC
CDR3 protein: CASSEELPNEQFF

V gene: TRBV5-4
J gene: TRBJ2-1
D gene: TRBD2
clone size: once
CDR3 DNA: TGTGCCAGCAGCTTGGATCCTCTACTAGCGGGAGGTTATGGTATCAATGAGCAGTTCTTC
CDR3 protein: CASSLDPLLAGGYGINEQFF

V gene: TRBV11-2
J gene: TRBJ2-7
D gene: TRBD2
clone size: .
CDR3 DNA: TGTGCCAGCAGCTTAGCCCTCCTAGCGGGGGGCTACGAGCAGTACTTC
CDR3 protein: CASSLALLAGGYEQYF

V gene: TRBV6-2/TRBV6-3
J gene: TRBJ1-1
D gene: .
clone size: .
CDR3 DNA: TGTGCCAGCAGTTACTCGTTAAGGATTGAGGCTTTCTTT
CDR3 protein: CASSYSLRIEAFF